This TCR beta chain emerged from a study of blood T cell repertoires in COVID-19. Whole-study context: Samples of COVID-19 (acute and convalescent) were obtained from the United States, Italy and Spain. Nucleic acid was either cDNA or gDNA, and it came from T cells, B-cell-depleted T cells, or PBMCs.

The table lists this clone with a count of one. Original analysis: Quantification of nucleated cells was approximated via reference gene primer amplification. Some clones are missing from TCRdb's copy, which holds only in-frame ones; the method was immunoSEQ multiplex PCR. Clone size and the V and J calls come from that table; the DNA yielded D and trimming. This sample has more than 90,000 clones, with about 88% found just once. V gave up 3 bases and J gave up 3 bases; unmatched junction bases: 12. CDR1 is SGHRS and CDR2 is YFSETQ in the germline V gene. This CDR3 comprises 17 residues. The sequenced material came from peripheral blood. The rearrangement joins TRBV5-1 to TRBJ1-1; 9 nucleotides agree with TRBD1. The receptor's source is a man in his forties with acute or convalescent COVID-19. CDR3 amino acids: CASSSGQGLRLDTEAFF. In nucleotides, the CDR3 is TGCGCCAGCAGCTCGGGACAGGGCCTCAGATTGGACACTGAAGCTTTCTTT. The full variable domain, with the rest looked up from reference TRBV5-1 and TRBJ1-1, is KAGVTQTPRYLIKTRGQQVTLSCSPISGHRSVSWYQQTPGQGLQFLFEYFSETQRNKGNFPGRFSGRQFSNSRSEMNVSTLELGDSALYLCASSSGQGLRLDTEAFFGQGTRLTVV.